This TCR beta chain was obtained from a study of graft-versus-host responses after intestinal transplantation (dated by TCRdb to the early 2020s). With respect to the entire study: Multivisceral, liver-intestinal, or isolated intestinal transplants were received by the recipients. After intestinal transplantation, graft-versus-host and host-versus-graft alloreactive T cell clones were followed in the graft, circulation and bone marrow using bulk TCR-beta CDR3 sequencing. A peak of at least 4% donor T cells among recipient peripheral blood mononuclear cells was the definition used for donor T cell macrochimerism. Alloreactive clones were identified by sequencing pre-transplant mixed lymphocyte reaction products and comparing these products with unstimulated pre-transplant donor and recipient T cells. A cohort of about two dozen intestinal transplant recipients, including one retransplant, was enrolled, and a few patients lacking pretransplant specimens were excluded. Every recipient was given anti-thymocyte globulin induction, followed by about 3 years of maintenance tacrolimus and steroids. Samples from three later patients were sequenced in-house on an Illumina MiSeq with MiXCR processing rather than by the commercial service.

Paper-wide results and their limitations: Conclusions were limited by the relatively low number and heterogeneity of intestinal transplant patients. In the allografts of patients with donor T cell macrochimerism, GvH to HvG T cell clonal ratios were high. Peak levels of circulating GvH clones were associated with declines in HvG clones early after transplant. GvH clones were detected in recipient bone marrow, and some of these GvH clones were observed earlier in ileal mucosa or blood, consistent with an intestinal mucosal origin.

Libraries were prepared through the immunoSEQ multiplex PCR assay. For most patients, genomic DNA was isolated with the Qiagen DNeasy Blood and Tissue Kit and sent frozen to Adaptive Biotechnologies for TCR sequencing. For most patients, high-throughput TCR-beta CDR3 sequencing of genomic DNA was performed by Adaptive Biotechnologies. For the original study's pipeline: TCR sequencing data were retrieved from Adaptive's ImmunoSEQ software for around 18 patients, whereas three other patients were processed with MiXCR and VDJtools. CD4 versus CD8 sorting errors were corrected by removing sequences found in both subsets at a frequency ratio below 5:1. CDR3 nucleotide sequences shared by donor and recipient were removed because the origin of these sequences could not be assigned. To be classed as alloreactive, a clone needed at least 2-fold expansion over unstimulated cells and a minimum CFSE-low frequency of 0.002% (template counts) or 0.001% (read counts). Mappable clones were those detected in sequenced pre-transplant spleen, lymph node, or MLR CFSE-low populations of the donor or recipient. The cumulative frequency of alloreactive clones was calculated as a percentage of all sequences, weighted by copy number. Drawn from immuneACCESS, this table holds only the in-frame rearrangements with V and J called that TCRdb kept. Clones are partly lost; checked studies trace under half to an unresolved V gene and leave the rest unexplained. V, J and clone size were drawn from that table, and D and trimming were deduced from the DNA. The sample table contains more than 65,000 clones; only one count was recorded for about nine tenths of them. In total, the top ten clones hold 1.3% of the sample.

The CDR3 contains 18 residues, cysteine and phenylalanine counted. Of all the DNA, just the CDR3 is kept, 54 bases in frame from base 1. V was cut back by 1 base and J by 3 bases, leaving a gap of 20 bases between them. From the germline V gene, CDR1 is SGHDT and CDR2 is YYEEEE. The sample's time point label is to be understood as: cells obtained before transplantation from donor or recipient. CD3+CD4+ and CD3+CD8+ populations were FACS-sorted from unstimulated pre-transplant donor and recipient cells taken from spleen or lymph nodes. Of note for this clone: Its antigen is still unknown. No clone much larger than this one lies a single base away; base qualities are absent.

The receptor was isolated from a human donor who received an intestinal transplant. The input for sequencing was unstimulated CD8+ T cells sorted from spleen or lymph node cells, taken before intestinal transplant. The chain is encoded by TRBV5-6 joined to TRBJ2-1; the D segment could be TRBD2, given 5 matching bases. Here the CDR3 is given as CASSLPEGLVPGYNEQFF. The nucleotide sequence is given as TGTGCCAGCAGCTTGCCAGAGGGTTTGGTTCCGGGCTACAATGAGCAGTTCTTC.